The T cell receptor beta chain under discussion was sequenced for a study of T-cell reconstitution after alpha-beta-depleted transplantation in children. This clonotype was seen at least ten times. Its specificity is not known. Unique molecular identifiers were built into the TCRbeta library. TCRdb recomputed calls from the PCR reads with MiXCR, one row per CDR3 protein. The sample carries a few hundred thousand distinct CDR3 sequences, around a tenth recorded once. After removal of 5 bases from V and 0 bases from J, the junction contained 6 bases not matched to a gene. The CDR3 has 15 amino acids. Germline-derived CDR1 and CDR2 are SGHTA and FQGNSA. Findings and caveats of the study: Newly generated T cells supplied most T-cell counts and diversity one year post-transplant. Where some patients showed high TCRbeta diversity at day 60, it came from recipient T cells and thymic progenitors that had survived. Reportedly, roughly two months post-transplant, alpha-beta T cells arose from several hundred expanded graft clones.

Sample: peripheral blood, taken 180 days after TCRalphabeta/CD19-depleted stem cell transplant. This receptor was identified in a male patient under 10 years old who had a stem cell transplant for chronic granulomatous disease, so the T cells may come from the graft donor. This chain joins TRBV7-2 and TRBJ1-1; 7 bases map to TRBD1. Written as DNA, the CDR3 is TGTGCCAGCAGCCCAAAAGGACAGGTGAACACTGAAGCTTTCTTT. It codes for CASSPKGQVNTEAFF. The full variable domain, completed using reference TRBV7-2 and TRBJ1-1, is GAGVSQSPSNKVTEKGKDVELRCDPISGHTALYWYRQSLGQGLEFLIYFQGNSAPDKSGLPSDRFSAERTGGSVSTLTIQRTQQEDSAVYLCASSPKGQVNTEAFFGQGTRLTVV.